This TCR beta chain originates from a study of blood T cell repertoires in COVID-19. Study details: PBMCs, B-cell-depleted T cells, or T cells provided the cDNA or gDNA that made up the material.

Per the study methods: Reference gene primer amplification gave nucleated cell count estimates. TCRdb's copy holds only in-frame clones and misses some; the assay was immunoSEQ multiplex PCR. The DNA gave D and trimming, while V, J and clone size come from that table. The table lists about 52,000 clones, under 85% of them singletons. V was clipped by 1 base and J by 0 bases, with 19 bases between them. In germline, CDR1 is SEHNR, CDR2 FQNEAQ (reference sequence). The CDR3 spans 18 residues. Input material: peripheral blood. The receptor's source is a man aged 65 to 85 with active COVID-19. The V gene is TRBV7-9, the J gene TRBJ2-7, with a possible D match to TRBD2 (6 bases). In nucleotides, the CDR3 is TGTGCCAGCAGCTTAGATAATGAGGGGAGGTTGAGCTCCTACGAGCAGTACTTC. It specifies CASSLDNEGRLSSYEQYF.